The 26 T cell receptor beta chains given below trace back to one sample, sequenced in a study of beta chain features in type 1 diabetes. Study results and limitations: TCRB CDR3 length was moderately but significantly reduced in all four CD4+ subsets of Type 1 diabetes patients.

Expressed TCRB transcripts were sequenced, since all the RNA that had been isolated was reverse transcribed. TCRdb's copy holds only in-frame clones and misses some; the assay was immunoSEQ multiplex PCR. The table has roughly 280,000 clones, roughly a quarter seen once. Their target antigens are unknown. The specimen was naive CD4+ T cells from blood. All receptors derive from a woman between 25 and 40 years old with type 1 diabetes.

The chain links TRBV28 to TRBJ1-1; D not certain. Trimming stripped 4 bases from V and 11 bases from J, with 11 bases between. Germline assignment: CDR1 MDHEN and CDR2 SYDVKM. This CDR3 has 11 residues. The CDR3 here is CASSSFLLAFF. CDR3 nucleotides: TGTGCCAGCAGTTCCTTCTTACTCGCTTTCTTT.

This chain links TRBV30 with TRBJ1-5; TRBD1 matches 9 bases. The CDR3 runs to 15 residues. CDR1 and CDR2 (germline): GTSNPN, SVGIG (reference sequence). The junction had 7 bases not matched to a gene; V was cut back by 0 bases and J by 7 bases. The CDR3 protein is CAWSVTTGGGQPQHF. CDR3 DNA sequence: TGTGCCTGGAGTGTCACGACAGGGGGTGGCCAGCCCCAGCATTTT. The full variable domain, completed using reference TRBV30 and TRBJ1-5, is SQTIHQWPATLVQPVGSPLSLECTVEGTSNPNLYWYRQAAGRGLQLLFYSVGIGQISSEVPQNLSASRPQDRQFILSSKKLLLSDSGFYLCAWSVTTGGGQPQHFGDGTRLSIL.

There are a few counts of this clone. The V and J genes are TRBV9 and TRBJ2-2, with D possibly matching TRBD1 (6 bases). This CDR3 region has 14 residues. Per germline, CDR1 SGDLS and CDR2 YYNGEE. Trimming shortened V by 2 bases and J by 8 bases, and 13 bases separated the two germline ends. CDR3 DNA sequence: TGTGCCAGCAGCGTCACAGGGACGACGGGGGAGCTGTTTTTT. Translated: CASSVTGTTGELFF.

This clone was detected only a few times. This chain uses TRBV29-1 with TRBJ1-1, with unresolved D. Germline CDR1 reads SQVTM; CDR2 reads ANQGSEA. This CDR3 has 14 residues. V was trimmed by 5 bases and J by 0 bases, leaving 13 bases between them. The CDR3 reads CSVLPKLMNTEAFF. The CDR3, as DNA: TGCAGCGTTCTGCCAAAACTCATGAACACTGAAGCTTTCTTT.

The chain uses TRBV30 and TRBJ2-3, with D perhaps TRBD2 (7 bases). The CDR3 has 14 amino acids. V was trimmed by 7 bases and J by 1 base, leaving 15 bases between them. Germline CDR1 is GTSNPN and CDR2 is SVGIG (reference sequence). CDR3 in DNA: TGTGCCTCTAAGACGGGGGGCCGCACAGATACGCAGTATTTT. Protein product: CASKTGGRTDTQYF.

This chain uses TRBV4-1 with TRBJ1-2, with 10 bases aligning to TRBD1. The CDR3 contains 15 residues. J gave up 2 bases and V 1 base, and 1 base lay outside the gene matches. Germline V gene lookup returns CDR1 MGHRA and CDR2 YSYEKL. CDR3 sequence reads: CASSQVDRGNYGYTF. The CDR3 DNA reads as TGCGCCAGCAGCCAAGTGGACAGGGGGAACTATGGCTACACCTTC.

The rearrangement links TRBV29-1 to TRBJ1-2; D is possibly TRBD1 (6 bases). Deletions cut 4 bases from V and 3 bases from J, with 12 bases between. The CDR3 runs to 13 residues. Germline V CDR1 and CDR2: SQVTM, ANQGSEA. The CDR3 spells CSVGGKGDYGYTF. DNA of the CDR3: TGCAGCGTTGGGGGGAAGGGGGACTATGGCTACACCTTC.

The chain has TRBV4-1 and TRBJ2-2, with 9 bases that match TRBD2. V lost 4 bases and J lost 6; bases outside the gene matches: 9. The CDR3 length is 16 residues. Germline CDR1 and CDR2: MGHRA and YSYEKL. The CDR3 loop is CASSRVAGAFAGELFF. DNA for the CDR3: TGCGCCAGCAGCCGTGTAGCGGGAGCCTTTGCCGGGGAGCTGTTTTTT.

V usage is TRBV7-2 and J usage is TRBJ2-7, with 7 bases matching TRBD2. This CDR3 contains 16 residues. Germline values: CDR1 SGHTA, CDR2 FQGNSA. The J segment lost 5 bases and the V segment lost 8 bases, leaving 18 bases of the junction unmatched. CDR3 sequence: CASARGVGRGSHEQYF. The CDR3 DNA follows: TGTGCCAGCGCCCGGGGGGTGGGGCGCGGTTCCCACGAGCAGTACTTC.

The chain carries TRBV5-1 and TRBJ2-7, with TRBD2 matching over 11 bases. Trimming removed 0 bases from V and 4 bases from J; junction bases left unmatched: 0. The germline CDR1 and CDR2 sequences are SGHRS and YFSETQ. The CDR3 loop spans 14 amino acids. The CDR3 loop is CASSLASGRYEQYF. CDR3 in DNA: TGCGCCAGCAGCTTGGCTAGCGGGAGGTACGAGCAGTACTTC.

The chain employs TRBV6-5 and TRBJ2-7; maybe TRBD1 (6 bases). Germline CDR1 MNHEY, CDR2 SVGAGI. V dropped 0 bases and J dropped 7 bases, with 16 bases sitting between them. This CDR3 has 15 residues. CDR3 loop: CASSYSPQGPQEQYF. DNA of the CDR3: TGTGCCAGCAGTTACTCTCCCCAGGGGCCTCAGGAGCAGTACTTC.

The chain carries TRBV30 and TRBJ1-2, with D hard to call. The V end lost 4 bases, the J end lost 2 bases, and 8 bases lay between the germline ends. This CDR3 is 12 amino acids long. CDR1 is GTSNPN, CDR2 SVGIG, per germline (reference sequence). This CDR3 reads CAWNLGNYGYTF. DNA of the CDR3: TGTGCCTGGAATCTGGGCAACTATGGCTACACCTTC.

This clone was counted only a few times. J is TRBJ2-5 and V is TRBV9; 8 bases are shared with TRBD1. CDR3 size: 14 residues. Trimming cost V 0 bases and J 2 bases; bases outside gene matches: 0. Germline V gives CDR1 SGDLS, CDR2 YYNGEE. DNA for the CDR3: TGTGCCAGCAGCGTAGGGACAGGGCAAGAGACCCAGTACTTC. Amino acid sequence: CASSVGTGQETQYF.

The gene calls are TRBV5-4 and TRBJ2-3; TRBD1 matches at 7 bases. The CDR3 is 15 residues long. CDR1 is SGHNT, CDR2 YYREEE, per germline (reference sequence). The trim removed 2 bases at V and 4 bases at J, leaving 7 bases unmatched. CDR3 sequence: CASSLPGQIPDTQYF. CDR3 nucleotides: TGTGCCAGCAGCTTACCGGGACAGATACCAGATACGCAGTATTTT.

This clone showed up just a few times. The chain recombines TRBV29-1 with TRBJ1-2; 7 bases align to TRBD1. The CDR3 is 12 amino acids. Germline CDR1 is SQVTM and CDR2 is ANQGSEA. Trimming at V came to 4 bases and at J to 3 bases, leaving 2 bases not matched to a gene. Here the CDR3 DNA reads TGCAGCGTTGGGGACAGCTACTATGGCTACACCTTC. Its translation is CSVGDSYYGYTF.

This clone was detected only a few times. The chain links TRBV28 to TRBJ2-3; D unresolved. Between the trimmed V and J ends, which lost 2 bases and 0 bases, there was a span of 6 bases. The CDR3 covers 14 residues. Germline CDR1 and CDR2: MDHEN and SYDVKM. The CDR3 spells CASSLRGSTDTQYF. DNA of the CDR3: TGTGCCAGCAGTTTAAGAGGCAGCACAGATACGCAGTATTTT.

This clone was seen a handful of times. This rearrangement joins TRBV19 to TRBJ2-1; tentative D call: TRBD1 (5 bases). Trimming removed 4 bases at V and 5 bases at J, with 9 bases between. CDR3 length equals 13 residues. The germline CDR1 and CDR2 sequences are LNHDA and SQIVND (reference sequence). CDR3 nucleotide sequence: TGTGCCAGTAGTACAGGGAACAACAATGAGCAGTTCTTC. It codes for CASSTGNNNEQFF. The full variable domain, in which reference TRBV19 and TRBJ2-1 provide the parts outside the CDR3, is DGGITQSPKYLFRKEGQNVTLSCEQNLNHDAMYWYRQDPGQGLRLIYYSQIVNDFQKGDIAEGYSVSREKKESFPLTVTSAQKNPTAFYLCASSTGNNNEQFFGPGTRLTVL.

The rearrangement uses TRBV5-1 and TRBJ1-1; D gene unclear. The CDR3 contains 13 residues. Trimming shortened V by 2 bases and J by 4 bases, and 9 bases separated the two germline ends. Per germline, CDR1 SGHRS and CDR2 YFSETQ. The CDR3 DNA sequence: TGCGCCAGCAGCTTCGACGGGGTCACTGAAGCTTTCTTT. It codes for CASSFDGVTEAFF.

On this clone itself: Distinct nucleotide sequences in the sample also encode this CDR3. The chain uses TRBV7-3 and TRBJ2-3, with a possible D match to TRBD2 (5 bases). The CDR3 has 15 amino acids. Germline V gene lookup returns CDR1 SGHTA and CDR2 FQGTGA. Between the trimmed V and J ends, which lost 5 bases and 1 base, there was a span of 13 bases. CDR3 residues: CASSPRTSGTDTQYF. CDR3 bases: TGTGCCAGCAGCCCCCGAACTAGTGGCACAGATACGCAGTATTTT.

This sequence joins TRBV5-1 and TRBJ2-1; the D is unclear. The germline V gene has CDR1 SGHRS and CDR2 YFSETQ. The CDR3 totals 14 residues. Trimming took 4 bases from V and 7 from J, leaving 15 bases between them. CDR3 protein: CASSLGFGHNEQFF. The CDR3 coding sequence is TGCGCCAGCAGCCTTGGTTTCGGTCATAATGAGCAGTTCTTC.

The genes are TRBV5-1 and TRBJ2-1; the D gene is possibly TRBD1 (6 bases). Germline values: CDR1 SGHRS, CDR2 YFSETQ. This CDR3 comprises 16 residues. Trimming shortened V by 4 bases and J by 0 bases, and 14 bases separated the two germline ends. The CDR3 region is CASSAVLDSSYNEQFF. CDR3 DNA: TGCGCCAGCAGCGCGGTTCTGGACAGCTCCTACAATGAGCAGTTCTTC.

Concerning this clone: This sample also contains other DNA sequences that code for the same CDR3. The V gene is TRBV29-1, the J gene TRBJ1-4; the D gene is possibly TRBD1 (5 bases). V lost 4 bases, J lost 5 bases, and 8 bases lay in between. The CDR3 spans 12 residues. The V gene's germline CDR1 is SQVTM and CDR2 ANQGSEA. CDR3 in amino acids: CSVGSGNEKLFF. In DNA form, the CDR3 reads TGCAGCGTTGGTTCAGGGAATGAAAAACTGTTTTTT.

This clone appeared a few times. J is TRBJ1-5 and V is TRBV25-1; D unresolved. Germline values: CDR1 MGHDK, CDR2 SYGVNS. There are 13 residues in the CDR3. V was trimmed by 5 bases and J by 2 bases, leaving 7 bases between them. Here the CDR3 reads CASSQRGNQPQHF. CDR3 in DNA: TGTGCCAGCAGTCAACGGGGCAATCAGCCCCAGCATTTT.

This clone was found a few times. The chain is built from TRBV30 and TRBJ2-5; 8 bases map to TRBD2. CDR3 length: 15 amino acids. V lost 3 bases to trimming and J lost 5 bases; unmatched junction nucleotides: 11. Germline CDR1 reads GTSNPN; CDR2 reads SVGIG (reference sequence). Here the CDR3 reads CAWREGPGGWETQYF. The CDR3 bases are TGTGCCTGGAGGGAGGGTCCGGGAGGGTGGGAGACCCAGTACTTC.

This chain uses TRBV29-1 with TRBJ2-1, with TRBD2 identical over 10 bases. Germline trimming cut 5 bases from V and 4 bases from J; bases unmatched to any gene: 5. Germline CDR1 and CDR2: SQVTM and ANQGSEA. This CDR3 is built from 14 residues. As DNA, the CDR3 is TGCAGCGTTCTAGCGGGAGAAGGGTACAATGAGCAGTTCTTC. Translation: CSVLAGEGYNEQFF.

This clone occurred a few times. This chain joins TRBV18 and TRBJ1-2, with 8 bases aligning to TRBD1. The junction had 7 bases not matched to a gene; V was cut back by 3 bases and J by 4 bases. Germline CDR1 KGHSH, CDR2 LQKENI. The CDR3 runs 15 residues. As DNA, the CDR3 is TGTGCCAGCTCACCTCGGACAGGGCCCCCCTATGGCTACACCTTC. Its translation is CASSPRTGPPYGYTF.